This TCR beta chain was identified in a study of early T cells in non-severe SARS-CoV-2 infection. For the study at large: Chains were not paired, and sequencing was done on bulk RNA from unsorted whole blood. Study-wide points: Matching with VDJdb favored anti-spike CD8 responses (missing private and CD4 specificities).

The library protocol tagged individual cDNA molecules with unique molecular identifiers. MiXCR, applied by TCRdb to the 5' RACE reads, yields one record per CDR3 protein. Among some 77,000 distinct CDR3 sequences listed, approximately 9.1% were seen once. At least ten counts were recorded for this clonotype. Its antigen is unknown. This receptor was obtained from an adult who was a healthcare worker with PCR-confirmed SARS-CoV-2 infection or an uninfected control (not recorded which). Sample: whole blood.

The CDR3 DNA follows: TGCGCCAGCAGCTGGTTAGCGGGAGTGAGCGGGGAGCTGTTTTTT. Amino acids: CASSWLAGVSGELFF. The chain employs TRBV5-1 and TRBJ2-2; TRBD2 matches at 9 bases. Germline values: CDR1 SGHRS, CDR2 YFSETQ. This CDR3 is built from 15 residues. V shed 3 bases and J 7 bases; nucleotides not matched to a gene: 7. Variable domain in full (rest from reference TRBV5-1 and TRBJ2-2): KAGVTQTPRYLIKTRGQQVTLSCSPISGHRSVSWYQQTPGQGLQFLFEYFSETQRNKGNFPGRFSGRQFSNSRSEMNVSTLELGDSALYLCASSWLAGVSGELFFGEGSRLTVL.